This T cell receptor (beta chain) was sequenced during a study of Graves' ophthalmopathy and Graves' hyperthyroidism. With V trimmed by 6 bases and J by 3 bases, 14 bases remained unmatched. CDR3 length equals 17 residues. Germline CDR1 reads MNHEY; CDR2 reads SVGEGT. RNA transcripts yielded amplified TCR beta CDR3 regions. First-round RT-PCR relied on HTBI primers, and a second-round multiplex PCR came next. Each CDR3 protein gets one entry after TCRdb re-called the multiplex PCR reads with MiXCR. The data contain about 370,000 distinct CDR3 sequences, about 18% of them singletons. Ophthalmopathy not arising within 18 months of follow-up defined hyperthyroidism as stable. Certain patients, namely those with other autoimmune diseases, uncontrolled infections, pregnancy or lactation, were excluded. As the starting material, more than 8 ml of fresh peripheral blood yielded the PBMCs. This clonotype has a count of ten or more.

The chain joins TRBV6-2 or TRBV6-3 to TRBJ2-7; 10 positions agree with TRBD2. The sample consisted of peripheral blood. This receptor was obtained from an adult woman with stable Graves' hyperthyroidism. In DNA form, the CDR3 reads TGTGCCAGCAGCGGACTAGCGGAGAAACATCAATACTACGAGCAGTACTTC. Translation: CASSGLAEKHQYYEQYF.